This T cell receptor beta chain was identified during a study of shared clonotypes between healthy human individuals. Study overall: CD4 naive and CD4 memory each took three plates per donor, while CD8 naive took two and CD8 memory one.

Assay used: immunoSEQ multiplex PCR; TCRdb lists only in-frame clones, some missing. Found here are fewer than 2.5 million clones, over 85% of them singletons; the top ten hold roughly 0.36%. Trimming stripped 2 bases from V and 1 base from J, with 9 bases between. The CDR3 has 14 amino acids. The germline CDR1 and CDR2 sequences are SGHRS and YFSETQ. This clone was observed once. At the DNA level, this CDR3 is encoded by other sequences in the same sample as well. The chain joins TRBV5-1 to TRBJ1-1, with D tentatively TRBD1 (5 bases). This sequence originates from a man in his late teens or twenties in good health. Some clones in this sample may be carry-over from other donors' samples. Specimen: naive CD4+ T cells from PBMCs. The subset here: CD45RA+ positively selected. The chain's CDR3 is CASSFQGKNTEAFF. The CDR3 DNA sequence: TGCGCCAGCAGCTTTCAGGGCAAGAACACTGAAGCTTTCTTT.